The rows below give T cell receptor beta chains drawn from one sample of a study of naive and memory T cell subsets. One entry per CDR3 protein, called by TCRdb with MiXCR from the UMI-ligation and nested PCR reads. The data show roughly 98,000 distinct CDR3 sequences, around 6.5% seen once. The sequenced sample consisted of central memory CD4+ T cells from blood. These receptors were obtained from a human donor in good health. The conserved cysteine and the conserved F or W are not part of the CDR3 here. D genes are given only for firm matches. A clone size is listed for some rows: how often the clone was seen (once, few, many), or a class if it is expanded.

-,-,TRBV7-2,TRBJ2-7,ASSYMSGKAYEQY
-,-,TRBV27,TRBJ2-3,ASSLSPDRDTQY
-,many,TRBV12-3/TRBV12-4,TRBJ1-1,ASTTGSSTEAF
-,-,TRBV28,TRBJ2-7,ASSVASYEQY
TRBD1,many,TRBV20-1,TRBJ1-1,GLRDRAGAF
TRBD2,many,TRBV7-8,TRBJ2-7,ASSRTSGGYSYEQY
TRBD2,few,TRBV20-1,TRBJ2-1,SARVSRAGAALYNEQF
-,-,TRBV5-1,TRBJ2-2,ASSSSPTGRETGELF
TRBD1,many,TRBV29-1,TRBJ2-4,SVAPGQGLAKNIQY
TRBD1,many,TRBV6-2/TRBV6-3,TRBJ2-1,ASSKGGQGRYEQF
-,many,TRBV6-5,TRBJ1-5,ASRRTANQPQH
-,many,TRBV20-1,TRBJ2-3,RARDITDTQY
-,many,TRBV6-5,TRBJ1-6,ASRASGNSPLH
TRBD2,few,TRBV7-9,TRBJ2-1,ASSPGGLAGGDEQF
-,-,TRBV27,TRBJ1-1,ASSFSRGGMSTEAF
-,-,TRBV10-2,TRBJ1-5,ASRGARGQPQH
-,-,TRBV14,TRBJ1-1,ASTRGGSLNTEAF
-,many,TRBV7-3,TRBJ2-3,ASSLYPRPTDTQY
-,many,TRBV7-8,TRBJ1-3,ASSAGNTIY
-,-,TRBV2,TRBJ2-1,ASSETPQGNEQF